This T cell receptor beta chain was sequenced during a study of siplizumab effects on memory and regulatory T cells. Study-level findings and limits: Naive T cells appeared more varied than memory cells and looked like key alloresponse contributors. No naive or memory phenotype could be assigned to roughly 75-95% of proliferating clones. Significantly reduced by siplizumab was the cumulative frequency of alloreactive sequences, namely those traceable to unstimulated CD4+ memory cells. On average, roughly 70% of mappable alloreactive CD4+ clones were Treg-derived under siplizumab, against about 25% in controls.

As concerns this clone: Its antigen is unknown.

Data came from immunoSEQ multiplex PCR; TCRdb stores just in-frame clones and leaves some out. The table has tens of thousands of clones, about 92% seen once; the top ten hold 4.5% to 6.5%. CDR1 and CDR2 from the germline V gene are ENHRY and SYGVKD. The V and J ends lost 7 bases and 3 bases respectively, with 12 bases between them. The CDR3 loop spans 13 amino acids. This chain connects TRBV10-3 to TRBJ2-5, with a weak D call TRBD1 (6 bases). This clonotype was obtained from a human donor in good health. The specimen was CD8+ T cells sorted from blood. The CDR3 nucleotides are TGTGCCATCATATTAAGGGGGAAAGAGACCCAGTACTTC. Protein: CAIILRGKETQYF.